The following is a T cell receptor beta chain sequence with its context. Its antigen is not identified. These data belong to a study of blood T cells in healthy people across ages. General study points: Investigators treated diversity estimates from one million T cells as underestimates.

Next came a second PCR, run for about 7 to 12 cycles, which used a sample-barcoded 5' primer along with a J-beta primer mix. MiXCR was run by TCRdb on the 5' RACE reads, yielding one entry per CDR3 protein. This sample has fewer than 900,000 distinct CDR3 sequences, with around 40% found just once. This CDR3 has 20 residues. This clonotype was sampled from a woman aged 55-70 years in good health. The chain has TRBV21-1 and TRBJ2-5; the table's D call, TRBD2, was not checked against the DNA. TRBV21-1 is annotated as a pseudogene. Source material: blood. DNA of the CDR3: TGTGCCAGCAGCAAAACCACCATCAGCCCCCGGGCTACCACCCAAGAGACCCAGTACTTC. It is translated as CASSKTTISPRATTQETQYF.